The 10 T cell receptor beta chains in this list originate from one sample, sequenced in a study of cytomegalovirus exposure and HLA in healthy donors. The repertoire was sequenced with immunoSEQ multiplex PCR; TCRdb's copy has only in-frame clones and lacks some. This sample has 100,000 to 150,000 clones; 94% occur once, and the top ten carry roughly 1.2%. The material sequenced was PBMCs. Receptors were obtained from a young woman in good health and CMV-seronegative.

The chain carries TRBV11-2 and TRBJ2-3; D call uncertain. The CDR3 totals 15 residues. CDR1 and CDR2 from the germline V gene are SGHAT and FQNNGV. Trimming removed 4 bases at V and 0 bases at J, with 11 bases between. The CDR3 protein is CASSSYTYSTDTQYF. The CDR3 coding sequence is TGTGCCAGCAGCTCATATACCTATAGCACAGATACGCAGTATTTT.

The V and J genes are TRBV9 and TRBJ2-2; 9 bases fit TRBD1. The germline V gene encodes CDR1 SGDLS and CDR2 YYNGEE. CDR3 length: 16 residues. With 4 bases clipped from V and 3 bases from J, the junction kept 7 bases outside the gene matches. This CDR3 reads CASSPTGGADTGELFF. The CDR3 DNA follows: TGTGCCAGCAGCCCCACAGGGGGCGCGGACACCGGGGAGCTGTTTTTT.

The chain uses TRBV7-9 and TRBJ2-5; TRBD2 aligns across 7 bases. This CDR3 is 15 amino acids long. Trimming took 1 base from V and 3 from J; bases not matched to a gene: 5. The germline gives CDR1 SEHNR, CDR2 FQNEAQ (reference sequence). The CDR3 bases are TGTGCCAGCAGCTTAGTCGCGAGCGGGGAAGAGACCCAGTACTTC. As protein: CASSLVASGEETQYF.

The J gene is TRBJ2-7, the V gene TRBV28; D is perhaps TRBD2 (6 bases). V was shortened by 10 bases and J by 4 bases, with 17 bases between the two germline ends. Germline assignment: CDR1 MDHEN and CDR2 SYDVKM. This CDR3 is built from 13 residues. The CDR3 sequence: CATWDWRNYEQYF. CDR3 in DNA: TGTGCCACCTGGGACTGGAGAAATTACGAGCAGTACTTC.

This clone has more than one count but fewer than ten. The rearrangement links TRBV11-2 to TRBJ1-2; 10 bases agree with TRBD1. Germline CDR1 is SGHAT and CDR2 is FQNNGV. The CDR3 is 13 residues long. Trimming cost V 5 bases and J 7 bases; bases outside gene matches: 4. The CDR3 DNA sequence: TGTGCCAGCAGCAAAGACAGGGGGCCTGGCTACACCTTC. Residues: CASSKDRGPGYTF.

J is TRBJ1-4 and V is TRBV5-6; D gene unclear. The CDR3 sequence is 14 residues long. In germline, CDR1 is SGHDT, CDR2 YYEEEE. V was trimmed by 0 bases and J by 4 bases, leaving 7 bases between them. In DNA form, the CDR3 reads TGTGCCAGCAGCTTGGACAGAGTTAATGAAAAACTGTTTTTT. Residues: CASSLDRVNEKLFF.

The chain carries TRBV30 and TRBJ2-1, with 8 nucleotides matching TRBD2. V was pared by 0 bases and J by 6 bases, with 10 bases of the junction left unmatched. CDR1 is GTSNPN, CDR2 SVGIG, per germline (reference sequence). The CDR3 totals 16 residues. The CDR3: CAWSVLGGGSRNEQFF. The CDR3 DNA is TGTGCCTGGAGTGTACTCGGGGGGGGGAGCCGCAATGAGCAGTTCTTC.

V is TRBV5-4 and J is TRBJ2-1; weak D call: TRBD2 (6 bases). Germline V CDR1 and CDR2: SGHNT, YYREEE (reference sequence). The CDR3 length is 18 residues. V shed 0 bases and J shed 8 bases, with 24 bases lying between them. The CDR3 DNA sequence: TGTGCCAGCAGCTTGGAAATTCCGTCCCGGGGGTCCCGCCATGAGCAGTTCTTC. Translation: CASSLEIPSRGSRHEQFF.

The V and J genes are TRBV9 and TRBJ1-2; 9 nucleotides align to TRBD1. This CDR3 has 15 residues. Trimming removed 0 bases from V and 5 bases from J; junction bases left unmatched: 5. Germline CDR1 and CDR2: SGDLS and YYNGEE. The CDR3: CASSVGGGTGYGYTF. The CDR3 DNA follows: TGTGCCAGCAGCGTAGGAGGGGGGACAGGGTATGGCTACACCTTC.

This chain's CDR3 is CASRLDPQGEQFF. CDR3 bases: TGCGCCAGCAGACTGGACCCCCAGGGGGAGCAGTTCTTC. J is TRBJ2-1 and V is TRBV5-1, with D tentatively TRBD1 (6 bases). The CDR3 extends over 13 amino acids. Between the trimmed V and J ends, which lost 5 bases and 10 bases, there was a span of 16 bases. Germline V CDR1 and CDR2: SGHRS, YFSETQ.